Presented here are 21 T cell receptor beta chains from one specimen sequenced in a study of cytomegalovirus exposure and HLA in healthy donors. Researchers ran the PCR with 60 Vbeta and 13 Jbeta primers. Some clones are missing from TCRdb's copy, which holds only in-frame ones; the method was immunoSEQ multiplex PCR. The data hold a few hundred thousand clones, with around 79% observed a single time. The source material was PBMCs. These receptors all stem from a girl aged 2-9 years in good health and CMV-seronegative.

This clone appeared a few times. V gene TRBV19 combines with J gene TRBJ2-1, with 7 bases that match TRBD2. Looked up from germline, CDR1 is LNHDA and CDR2 is SQIVND (reference sequence). The CDR3 consists of 15 residues. With V trimmed by 11 bases and J by 4 bases, 14 bases remained unmatched. The CDR3 here is CASKPGWEGYNEQFF. For the CDR3, the DNA is TGTGCCTCGAAACCGGGGTGGGAGGGGTACAATGAGCAGTTCTTC. The full variable domain, its missing parts supplied by reference TRBV19 and TRBJ2-1, is DGGITQSPKYLFRKEGQNVTLSCEQNLNHDAMYWYRQDPGQGLRLIYYSQIVNDFQKGDIAEGYSVSREKKESFPLTVTSAQKNPTAFYLCASKPGWEGYNEQFFGPGTRLTVL.

In this sample, this clone turned up a few times. The chain carries TRBV6-1 and TRBJ2-7; 7 nucleotides align to TRBD1. The germline V gene encodes CDR1 MNHNS and CDR2 SASEGT. This CDR3 contains 13 residues. J lost 6 bases, V lost 5 bases, and 7 bases had no gene match. In DNA, the CDR3 is TGTGCCAGCAGTCGGCCGACAGGGCCCGAGCAGTACTTC. Amino acids: CASSRPTGPEQYF.

The chain joins TRBV29-1 to TRBJ2-2; TRBD1 matches at 12 bases. The CDR3 contains 15 residues. From germline, CDR1 is SQVTM and CDR2 ANQGSEA. V was pared by 7 bases and J by 6 bases, with 9 bases of the junction left unmatched. The CDR3 loop is CSAERGQGAPGELFF. CDR3 nucleotides: TGCAGCGCCGAGAGGGGACAGGGGGCCCCCGGGGAGCTGTTTTTT.

The chain joins TRBV19 to TRBJ2-1, with 7 bases that match TRBD1. V was clipped by 2 bases and J by 0 bases; unmatched bases: 4. Germline-derived CDR1 and CDR2 are LNHDA and SQIVND (reference sequence). The CDR3 covers 16 residues. CDR3 protein: CASSIRDSNSYNEQFF. Here the CDR3 DNA reads TGTGCCAGTAGTATAAGGGACAGCAACTCCTACAATGAGCAGTTCTTC.

The CDR3 spells CASRGGLAADTQYF. CDR3 in DNA: TGTGCCAGTCGGGGGGGACTAGCGGCGGATACGCAGTATTTT. V gene TRBV7-2 combines with J gene TRBJ2-3; TRBD2 aligns across 11 bases. The CDR3 spans 14 residues. Germline V gives CDR1 SGHTA, CDR2 FQGNSA. V lost 9 bases, J lost 6 bases, and 8 bases stayed unmatched.

This chain connects TRBV5-1 to TRBJ2-7; tentatively, D is TRBD2 (6 bases). Trimming took 0 bases from V and 5 from J, leaving 15 bases between them. This CDR3 contains 15 residues. Germline CDR1 SGHRS, CDR2 YFSETQ. The CDR3 spells CASSLGLVAGHEQYF. CDR3 bases: TGCGCCAGCAGCTTGGGTCTTGTGGCGGGACACGAGCAGTACTTC.

The J gene is TRBJ2-7, the V gene TRBV30, with D tentatively TRBD2 (6 bases). The CDR3 totals 14 residues. Looked up from germline, CDR1 is GTSNPN and CDR2 is SVGIG (reference sequence). V was cut by 3 bases and J by 7 bases, with 19 bases left in between. CDR3 nucleotide sequence: TGTGCCTGGAGCGTATACGGGAGTCGGGGGGAGCAGTACTTC. It specifies CAWSVYGSRGEQYF.

This chain joins TRBV27 and TRBJ2-7, with a weak D call TRBD1 (7 bases). V lost 2 bases and J 4 bases, leaving 12 bases between the germline ends. CDR1 and CDR2 (germline): MNHEY, SMNVEV (reference sequence). This CDR3 is 14 amino acids long. The CDR3 loop reads CASSLGQGGYEQYF. The CDR3 DNA is TGTGCCAGCAGTTTAGGGCAGGGGGGTTACGAGCAGTACTTC.

The chain uses TRBV5-6 and TRBJ2-1, with 12 bases identical to TRBD2. The germline V gene has CDR1 SGHDT and CDR2 YYEEEE. This CDR3 spans 15 amino acids. Trimming took 4 bases from V and 4 from J; bases not matched to a gene: 3. In DNA form, the CDR3 reads TGTGCCAGCAGCACCGGGACTAGCGGGTACAATGAGCAGTTCTTC. Translated, it gives CASSTGTSGYNEQFF. Complete variable domain (other parts from reference TRBV5-6 and TRBJ2-1): DAGVTQSPTHLIKTRGQQVTLRCSPKSGHDTVSWYQQALGQGPQFIFQYYEEEERQRGNFPDRFSGHQFPNYSSELNVNALLLGDSALYLCASSTGTSGYNEQFFGPGTRLTVL.

The genes are TRBV9 and TRBJ1-5, with TRBD1 identical over 8 bases. Unmatched junction bases numbered 6, after V lost 4 bases and J lost 3 bases. This CDR3 is built from 15 residues. Germline V gives CDR1 SGDLS, CDR2 YYNGEE. The CDR3 is CASSRRGQVNQPQHF. For the CDR3, the DNA is TGTGCCAGCAGCCGACGGGGACAGGTCAATCAGCCCCAGCATTTT.

The V call is TRBV15, the J call TRBJ2-7, with TRBD1 matching 8 bases. The CDR3 spans 14 residues. Germline CDR1 LNHNV, CDR2 YYDKDF (reference sequence). Trimming at V came to 5 bases and at J to 3 bases, leaving 6 bases not matched to a gene. CDR3 protein: CATSPRDRNYEQYF. The CDR3 DNA is TGTGCCACCAGCCCCCGGGACAGGAACTACGAGCAGTACTTC. Drawing the rest from reference TRBV15 and TRBJ2-7, the complete variable domain is DAMVIQNPRYQVTQFGKPVTLSCSQTLNHNVMYWYQQKSSQAPKLLFHYYDKDFNNEADTPDNFQSRRPNTSFCFLDIRSPGLGDTAMYLCATSPRDRNYEQYFGPGTRLTVT.

This chain connects TRBV2 to TRBJ1-2; 9 bases match TRBD1. Unmatched junction bases numbered 12, after V lost 8 bases and J lost 8 bases. CDR3 length equals 14 residues. The germline CDR1 and CDR2 sequences are SNHLY and FYNNEI. As DNA, the CDR3 is TGTGCCAGCTTGCCGGGACAGGGCCCTTGGGGCTACACCTTC. This sequence encodes CASLPGQGPWGYTF.

The chain combines TRBV15 with TRBJ1-2; D remains unclear. The CDR3 runs 13 residues. Germline loops: CDR1 LNHNV, CDR2 YYDKDF (reference sequence). Trimming stripped 0 bases from V and 4 bases from J, with 6 bases between. In DNA, the CDR3 is TGTGCCACCAGCAGAGATAGCAGCTATGGCTACACCTTC. This translates into CATSRDSSYGYTF.

The chain links TRBV2 to TRBJ1-5; a possible D gene is TRBD1 (6 bases). The CDR3 is 14 residues long. Per germline, CDR1 SNHLY and CDR2 FYNNEI. Deletions cut 6 bases from V and 7 bases from J, with 16 bases between. CDR3 in amino acids: CASRDTGFWQPQHF. The CDR3 DNA sequence: TGTGCCAGCAGAGACACAGGGTTCTGGCAGCCCCAGCATTTT.

This chain connects TRBV10-3 to TRBJ1-4; 11 bases match TRBD1. Germline V CDR1 and CDR2: ENHRY, SYGVKD. Trimming took 11 bases from V and 7 from J; bases not matched to a gene: 6. There are 13 residues in the CDR3. CDR3 in amino acids: CAARGTGGEKLFF. In DNA form, the CDR3 reads TGTGCCGCAAGAGGGACAGGGGGTGAAAAACTGTTTTTT.

The rearrangement joins TRBV6-1 to TRBJ1-6, with 9 bases identical to TRBD1. CDR1 and CDR2 (germline): MNHNS, SASEGT. CDR3 length: 17 amino acids. Trimming at V came to 3 bases and at J to 4 bases, leaving 7 bases not matched to a gene. The CDR3 here is CASSDGQGFRYNSPLHF. The CDR3 DNA follows: TGTGCCAGCAGTGACGGACAGGGGTTTCGGTATAATTCACCCCTCCACTTT.

This chain connects TRBV2 to TRBJ2-1, with TRBD2 matching 8 bases. Germline V CDR1 and CDR2: SNHLY, FYNNEI. This CDR3 is built from 20 residues. After removal of 4 bases from V and 1 base from J, the junction contained 18 bases not matched to a gene. CDR3 sequence: CASSGPSGFSWSASYNEQFF. In nucleotides, the CDR3 is TGTGCCAGCAGTGGACCTAGCGGGTTTAGTTGGAGTGCTTCCTACAATGAGCAGTTCTTC.

The DNA of the CDR3 is TGCGCCAGCAGCTTGGACAGGGGGAACGAGCAGTTCTTC. This codes for CASSLDRGNEQFF. The V gene is TRBV5-1, the J gene TRBJ2-1, with TRBD1 identical over 8 bases. After removal of 0 bases from V and 10 bases from J, the junction contained 3 bases not matched to a gene. CDR1 and CDR2 from the germline V gene are SGHRS and YFSETQ. This CDR3 comprises 13 residues.

CDR3 nucleotide sequence: TGCAGTGCTAGAGTCCTCAATGAGCAGTTCTTC. It specifies CSARVLNEQFF. This chain joins TRBV20-1 and TRBJ2-1; D not resolved. The CDR3 sequence is 11 residues long. With 1 base removed from V and 6 bases from J, the gap between germline ends came to 4 bases. Germline CDR1 DFQATT, CDR2 SNEGSKA (reference sequence).

The CDR3 DNA follows: TGTGCCAGCTCCGTAGCGGGAGTGTATGAGCAGTTCTTC. Amino acid sequence: CASSVAGVYEQFF. The V gene is TRBV5-6, the J gene TRBJ2-1; 9 bases map to TRBD2. Germline CDR1 SGHDT, CDR2 YYEEEE. The CDR3 extends over 13 amino acids. With V trimmed by 7 bases and J by 8 bases, 7 bases remained unmatched.

The chain joins TRBV18 to TRBJ1-1; weak D call: TRBD1 (6 bases). CDR3 length equals 16 residues. Trimming stripped 1 base from V and 1 base from J, with 13 bases between. Germline V CDR1 and CDR2: KGHSH, LQKENI. The CDR3 sequence is CASSPQQYRANTEAFF. The CDR3 DNA reads TGTGCCAGCTCACCACAGCAGTACAGGGCGAACACTGAAGCTTTCTTT.